The rows below give T cell receptor beta chains drawn from one sample of a study of CD8 T cells in Susac syndrome. From the immunoSEQ multiplex PCR reads, TCRdb called clonotypes with MiXCR, one entry per CDR3 protein. The sample comprises 150,000 to 200,000 distinct CDR3 sequences, approximately 93% of which are singletons, and about 0.095% rests with the top ten. The source material was CD4+ T cells from PBMCs. Every receptor here comes from a human donor with multiple sclerosis. The CDR3 runs from the conserved cysteine through the conserved F or W. Fields, in order: J gene, D gene, clone size, V gene, CDR3 protein, CDR3 DNA. D genes are given only for firm matches. Rows give clone size only sometimes, using once, few, many, or a class for an expanded clone.

J gene: TRBJ2-7; D gene: TRBD1; clone size: -; V gene: TRBV5-1; CDR3 protein: CASSAGPGQGGYEQYF; CDR3 DNA: TGCGCCAGCAGCGCCGGACCGGGACAGGGTGGCTACGAGCAGTACTTC
J gene: TRBJ2-2; D gene: TRBD2; clone size: -; V gene: TRBV20-1; CDR3 protein: CSAQREGTGELFF; CDR3 DNA: TGCAGTGCACAGCGGGAGGGAACCGGGGAGCTGTTTTTT
J gene: TRBJ1-5; D gene: -; clone size: -; V gene: TRBV20-1; CDR3 protein: CSAASNSGSNQPQHF; CDR3 DNA: TGCAGTGCTGCTAGTAACTCAGGGTCCAATCAGCCCCAGCATTTT
J gene: TRBJ2-2; D gene: -; clone size: -; V gene: TRBV20-1; CDR3 protein: CSASDLTGELFF; CDR3 DNA: TGCAGTGCTAGCGACCTCACCGGGGAGCTGTTTTTT
J gene: TRBJ1-4; D gene: -; clone size: -; V gene: TRBV4-1; CDR3 protein: CASSQWVRQEGEKLFF; CDR3 DNA: TGCGCCAGCAGCCAATGGGTCCGGCAGGAGGGTGAAAAACTGTTTTTT
J gene: TRBJ2-7; D gene: -; clone size: -; V gene: TRBV2; CDR3 protein: CASNPQGRGEQYF; CDR3 DNA: TGTGCCAGCAACCCCCAGGGCCGGGGCGAGCAGTACTTC
J gene: TRBJ1-1; D gene: -; clone size: -; V gene: TRBV10-2; CDR3 protein: CASSDERRRNTEAFF; CDR3 DNA: TGCGCCAGCAGTGACGAACGGAGGAGGAACACTGAAGCTTTCTTT
J gene: TRBJ1-1; D gene: -; clone size: -; V gene: TRBV12-3/TRBV12-4; CDR3 protein: CASRLETEAFF; CDR3 DNA: TGTGCCAGCAGGCTAGAGACTGAAGCTTTCTTT
J gene: TRBJ2-1; D gene: TRBD2; clone size: -; V gene: TRBV5-1; CDR3 protein: CASSLISGSAYNEQFF; CDR3 DNA: TGCGCCAGCAGCTTAATTAGCGGGAGCGCCTACAATGAGCAGTTCTTC
J gene: TRBJ2-1; D gene: TRBD2; clone size: -; V gene: TRBV20-1; CDR3 protein: CSAPPSGRAFYNEQFF; CDR3 DNA: TGCAGTGCCCCCCCTAGCGGGAGGGCCTTCTACAATGAGCAGTTCTTC
J gene: TRBJ2-2; D gene: TRBD1; clone size: -; V gene: TRBV11-2; CDR3 protein: CASNGQGAGELFF; CDR3 DNA: TGTGCCAGCAACGGACAGGGGGCCGGGGAGCTGTTTTTT
J gene: TRBJ1-2; D gene: -; clone size: -; V gene: TRBV12-3/TRBV12-4; CDR3 protein: CATSRDAVHGYTF; CDR3 DNA: TGTGCCACGAGCCGGGACGCGGTCCATGGCTACACCTTC
J gene: TRBJ2-7; D gene: TRBD1; clone size: -; V gene: TRBV30; CDR3 protein: CAWSPWTGGAYEQYF; CDR3 DNA: TGTGCCTGGAGTCCCTGGACAGGAGGAGCCTACGAGCAGTACTTC
J gene: TRBJ1-5; D gene: -; clone size: -; V gene: TRBV29-1; CDR3 protein: CSARSGDQPQHF; CDR3 DNA: TGCAGCGCCCGGTCTGGGGATCAGCCCCAGCATTTT
J gene: TRBJ1-1; D gene: -; clone size: -; V gene: TRBV7-8; CDR3 protein: CASSLWSEAEAFF; CDR3 DNA: TGTGCCAGCAGCTTATGGAGTGAGGCTGAAGCTTTCTTT
J gene: TRBJ1-5; D gene: TRBD1; clone size: -; V gene: TRBV24-1; CDR3 protein: CATSDPTSDRVGQPQHF; CDR3 DNA: TGTGCCACCAGTGACCCTACTTCGGACAGGGTAGGGCAGCCCCAGCATTTT
J gene: TRBJ1-1; D gene: TRBD1; clone size: -; V gene: TRBV6-5; CDR3 protein: CASSKLTGGGTEAFF; CDR3 DNA: TGTGCCAGCAGTAAATTGACAGGGGGTGGCACTGAAGCTTTCTTT
J gene: TRBJ1-2; D gene: -; clone size: -; V gene: TRBV7-2; CDR3 protein: CASSLAQGGRGGYTF; CDR3 DNA: TGTGCCAGCAGCTTAGCGCAAGGAGGGCGTGGAGGCTACACCTTC
J gene: TRBJ1-2; D gene: TRBD1; clone size: -; V gene: TRBV12-3/TRBV12-4; CDR3 protein: CASSGGIPGQRIWYGYTF; CDR3 DNA: TGTGCCAGCAGTGGGGGGATACCGGGACAGCGAATATGGTATGGCTACACCTTC
J gene: TRBJ1-1; D gene: -; clone size: -; V gene: TRBV5-1; CDR3 protein: CASSPDPNTEAFF; CDR3 DNA: TGCGCCAGCAGCCCGGACCCGAACACTGAAGCTTTCTTT
J gene: TRBJ1-1; D gene: TRBD1; clone size: -; V gene: TRBV7-8; CDR3 protein: CASSSDRGLTEAFF; CDR3 DNA: TGTGCCAGCAGTAGTGACAGGGGGCTCACTGAAGCTTTCTTT
J gene: TRBJ1-1; D gene: TRBD1; clone size: -; V gene: TRBV3-1; CDR3 protein: CASSQVGGITEAFF; CDR3 DNA: TGTGCCAGCAGCCAAGTAGGGGGCATCACTGAAGCTTTCTTT
J gene: TRBJ1-4; D gene: -; clone size: -; V gene: TRBV5-6; CDR3 protein: CASSPGTTNEKLFF; CDR3 DNA: TGTGCCAGCAGCCCAGGAACAACTAATGAAAAACTGTTTTTT
J gene: TRBJ2-3; D gene: TRBD2; clone size: -; V gene: TRBV6-2/TRBV6-3; CDR3 protein: CASRTSGRSTQYF; CDR3 DNA: TGTGCCAGCAGGACTAGCGGGAGGAGTACGCAGTATTTT
J gene: TRBJ2-5; D gene: -; clone size: -; V gene: TRBV12-3/TRBV12-4; CDR3 protein: CASSFGQTHQETQYF; CDR3 DNA: TGTGCCAGCAGTTTCGGCCAGACCCACCAAGAGACCCAGTACTTC
J gene: TRBJ1-1; D gene: -; clone size: -; V gene: TRBV12-3/TRBV12-4; CDR3 protein: CASRLQVNTEAFF; CDR3 DNA: TGTGCCAGCAGATTACAGGTGAACACTGAAGCTTTCTTT
J gene: TRBJ2-1; D gene: -; clone size: -; V gene: TRBV9; CDR3 protein: CASSVGGIINEQFF; CDR3 DNA: TGTGCCAGCAGCGTAGGGGGGATCATCAATGAGCAGTTCTTC
J gene: TRBJ2-7; D gene: TRBD2; clone size: -; V gene: TRBV11-3; CDR3 protein: CASSLGIAGVYEQYF; CDR3 DNA: TGTGCCAGCAGCTTAGGGATAGCGGGAGTCTACGAGCAGTACTTC
J gene: TRBJ1-1; D gene: TRBD1; clone size: -; V gene: TRBV5-1; CDR3 protein: CASSLGLDRGITEAFF; CDR3 DNA: TGCGCCAGCAGCTTGGGCCTGGACAGGGGGATAACTGAAGCTTTCTTT
J gene: TRBJ1-1; D gene: TRBD1; clone size: -; V gene: TRBV30; CDR3 protein: CAWKTQGRGTEAFF; CDR3 DNA: TGTGCCTGGAAAACACAGGGGAGAGGGACTGAAGCTTTCTTT
J gene: TRBJ2-1; D gene: TRBD2; clone size: -; V gene: TRBV4-2; CDR3 protein: CASSQGGSSGYFGGPNEQFF; CDR3 DNA: TGTGCCAGCAGCCAAGGGGGGTCTAGCGGGTACTTTGGGGGCCCCAATGAGCAGTTCTTC
J gene: TRBJ1-2; D gene: -; clone size: -; V gene: TRBV3-1; CDR3 protein: CASSHFGRLQGGYTF; CDR3 DNA: TGTGCCAGCAGCCATTTCGGGCGCCTTCAGGGGGGCTACACCTTC
J gene: TRBJ2-7; D gene: TRBD1; clone size: -; V gene: TRBV30; CDR3 protein: CAWTLRDRFYEQYF; CDR3 DNA: TGTGCCTGGACCTTAAGGGACAGGTTCTACGAGCAGTACTTC
J gene: TRBJ2-3; D gene: -; clone size: -; V gene: TRBV6-4; CDR3 protein: CASSLTGTPSTDTQYF; CDR3 DNA: TGTGCCAGCAGTCTCACAGGGACCCCAAGCACAGATACGCAGTATTTT
J gene: TRBJ2-6; D gene: -; clone size: -; V gene: TRBV6-1; CDR3 protein: CAGRGSGANVLTF; CDR3 DNA: TGTGCCGGCAGGGGCTCTGGGGCCAACGTCCTGACTTTC
J gene: TRBJ2-3; D gene: TRBD1; clone size: -; V gene: TRBV20-1; CDR3 protein: CSAGDRLLTDTQYF; CDR3 DNA: TGCAGTGCTGGGGACAGGTTACTGACAGATACGCAGTATTTT
J gene: TRBJ2-1; D gene: -; clone size: once; V gene: TRBV14; CDR3 protein: CASSQQRGGHEQFF; CDR3 DNA: TGTGCCAGCAGCCAACAGAGGGGGGGGCATGAGCAGTTCTTC
J gene: TRBJ1-1; D gene: -; clone size: -; V gene: TRBV20-1; CDR3 protein: CSAPRYEAFF; CDR3 DNA: TGCAGTGCTCCCCGATATGAAGCTTTCTTT
J gene: TRBJ2-1; D gene: -; clone size: -; V gene: TRBV11-2; CDR3 protein: CASSLTQAAIYNEQFF; CDR3 DNA: TGTGCCAGCAGCTTAACCCAAGCGGCTATCTACAATGAGCAGTTCTTC
J gene: TRBJ1-5; D gene: -; clone size: -; V gene: TRBV19; CDR3 protein: CASSTLDSRDQPQHF; CDR3 DNA: TGTGCCAGTAGTACACTGGACAGTAGGGACCAGCCCCAGCATTTT
J gene: TRBJ1-5; D gene: TRBD1; clone size: -; V gene: TRBV20-1; CDR3 protein: CSGEGAAQPQHF; CDR3 DNA: TGCAGTGGGGAGGGGGCGGCTCAGCCCCAGCATTTT
J gene: TRBJ1-4; D gene: -; clone size: -; V gene: TRBV28; CDR3 protein: CASSLVRQVDLDEKLFF; CDR3 DNA: TGTGCCAGCAGTTTGGTGAGACAGGTTGATTTAGATGAAAAACTGTTTTTT
J gene: TRBJ1-1; D gene: -; clone size: -; V gene: TRBV27; CDR3 protein: CASSLAPRGRGTEAFF; CDR3 DNA: TGTGCCAGCAGTTTGGCCCCCAGGGGAAGAGGCACTGAAGCTTTCTTT
J gene: TRBJ2-7; D gene: -; clone size: -; V gene: TRBV28; CDR3 protein: CASSPWTDRPYEQYF; CDR3 DNA: TGTGCCAGCAGTCCCTGGACGGATAGACCCTACGAGCAGTACTTC
J gene: TRBJ2-7; D gene: TRBD2; clone size: -; V gene: TRBV12-3/TRBV12-4; CDR3 protein: CASSTREVYEQYF; CDR3 DNA: TGTGCCAGCAGTACGCGGGAGGTCTACGAGCAGTACTTC
J gene: TRBJ1-2; D gene: -; clone size: -; V gene: TRBV12-3/TRBV12-4; CDR3 protein: CAIKWTADYGYTF; CDR3 DNA: TGTGCCATTAAATGGACAGCTGACTATGGCTACACCTTC
J gene: TRBJ1-1; D gene: -; clone size: -; V gene: TRBV30; CDR3 protein: CAWSVSHLNTEAFF; CDR3 DNA: TGTGCCTGGAGTGTAAGCCACCTGAACACTGAAGCTTTCTTT
J gene: TRBJ2-3; D gene: -; clone size: -; V gene: TRBV7-9; CDR3 protein: CASSLGFRAPTDTQYF; CDR3 DNA: TGTGCCAGCAGCTTAGGATTCAGGGCACCCACAGATACGCAGTATTTT
J gene: TRBJ2-6; D gene: -; clone size: -; V gene: TRBV20-1; CDR3 protein: CSARQSAGANVLTF; CDR3 DNA: TGCAGTGCTCGCCAGAGTGCGGGGGCCAACGTCCTGACTTTC
J gene: TRBJ2-2; D gene: -; clone size: -; V gene: TRBV3-1; CDR3 protein: CASSQEGRTGELFF; CDR3 DNA: TGTGCCAGCAGCCAAGAAGGGCGTACCGGGGAGCTGTTTTTT
J gene: TRBJ1-5; D gene: TRBD1; clone size: -; V gene: TRBV6-6; CDR3 protein: CASTIQGNQPQHF; CDR3 DNA: TGTGCCAGCACCATACAGGGGAATCAGCCCCAGCATTTT
J gene: TRBJ2-1; D gene: TRBD2; clone size: -; V gene: TRBV20-1; CDR3 protein: CSADPPGLAGDEQFF; CDR3 DNA: TGCAGTGCTGATCCACCGGGACTAGCGGGAGATGAGCAGTTCTTC
J gene: TRBJ2-6; D gene: TRBD1; clone size: -; V gene: TRBV5-1; CDR3 protein: CASSPQTGAGANVLTF; CDR3 DNA: TGCGCCAGCAGCCCGCAAACAGGGGCTGGGGCCAACGTCCTGACTTTC
J gene: TRBJ1-5; D gene: TRBD1; clone size: -; V gene: TRBV5-4; CDR3 protein: CASSPDRDNQPQHF; CDR3 DNA: TGTGCCAGCAGCCCGGACAGGGACAATCAGCCCCAGCATTTT
J gene: TRBJ1-4; D gene: -; clone size: -; V gene: TRBV3-1; CDR3 protein: CASSQDLGNEKLFF; CDR3 DNA: TGTGCCAGCAGCCAAGATCTGGGGAATGAAAAACTGTTTTTT
J gene: TRBJ2-1; D gene: TRBD2; clone size: -; V gene: TRBV6-1; CDR3 protein: CASSKWATSESSYNEQFF; CDR3 DNA: TGTGCCAGCAGTAAATGGGCGACTAGCGAAAGCTCCTACAATGAGCAGTTCTTC
J gene: TRBJ2-6; D gene: -; clone size: -; V gene: TRBV28; CDR3 protein: CASMQGQSGANVLTF; CDR3 DNA: TGTGCCAGCATGCAGGGGCAATCTGGGGCCAACGTCCTGACTTTC
J gene: TRBJ1-2; D gene: TRBD1; clone size: -; V gene: TRBV6-1; CDR3 protein: CASGRQGPYYGYTF; CDR3 DNA: TGTGCCAGCGGAAGACAGGGGCCTTACTATGGCTACACCTTC
J gene: TRBJ2-7; D gene: -; clone size: few; V gene: TRBV23-1; CDR3 protein: CASSLPDGPFREQYF; CDR3 DNA: TGCGCCAGCAGTCTCCCGGACGGACCCTTCCGCGAGCAGTACTTC
J gene: TRBJ2-3; D gene: -; clone size: -; V gene: TRBV29-1; CDR3 protein: CSVGGADTQYF; CDR3 DNA: TGCAGCGTTGGCGGGGCAGATACGCAGTATTTT